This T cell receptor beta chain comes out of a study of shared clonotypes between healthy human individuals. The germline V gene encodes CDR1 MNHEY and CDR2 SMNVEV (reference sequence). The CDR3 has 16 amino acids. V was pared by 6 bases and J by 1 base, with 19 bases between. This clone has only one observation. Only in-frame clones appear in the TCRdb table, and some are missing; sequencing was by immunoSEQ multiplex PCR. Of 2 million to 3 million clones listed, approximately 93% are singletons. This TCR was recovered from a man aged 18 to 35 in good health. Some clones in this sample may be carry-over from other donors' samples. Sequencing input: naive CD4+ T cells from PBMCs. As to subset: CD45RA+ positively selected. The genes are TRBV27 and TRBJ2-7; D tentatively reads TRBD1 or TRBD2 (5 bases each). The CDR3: CASSPARGTKSYEQYF. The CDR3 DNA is TGTGCCAGCAGCCCTGCTAGAGGGACGAAGTCCTACGAGCAGTACTTC.